This TCR beta chain was profiled in a study of blood T cell repertoires in COVID-19. V dropped 3 bases and J dropped 0; count of bases not matched to a gene: 8. The CDR3 consists of 17 residues. The germline V gene has CDR1 LNHDA and CDR2 SQIVND (reference sequence). In the original analysis: Nucleated cell counts were estimated from reference gene primer amplification. The table came from immunoSEQ multiplex PCR; TCRdb's copy has only in-frame clones and leaves some out. The DNA was the basis for D and trimming; V, J and clone size are from that table. Among approximately 210,000 clones listed, around 88% were seen once.

The chain combines TRBV19 with TRBJ1-5; 7 nucleotides agree with TRBD1. The TCR originated in a woman aged 45-65 years with acute COVID-19. Input material: PBMCs or T cells enriched from blood (not recorded which). In DNA, the CDR3 is TGTGCCAGTAGTATTTATCAGGGGGGAAGTAGCAATCAGCCCCAGCATTTT. Its translation is CASSIYQGGSSNQPQHF.